Each of the 14 T cell receptor beta chains below was sequenced from the same sample in a study of identical twins. TCRdb independently ran MiXCR on the 5' RACE reads; one entry per CDR3 protein. The data hold about 520,000 distinct CDR3 sequences, with under 25% observed a single time. The same sample was also studied in work on T cells expressing NK-cell markers.

Specimen: CD4+ T cells sorted from blood. Receptors were obtained from a young woman in good health.

This clonotype came up a few times. This sequence joins TRBV10-3 and TRBJ1-6; TRBD1 is a possible D gene (5 bases). This CDR3 is 15 amino acids long. V shed 5 bases and J shed 6 bases, with 14 bases lying between them. Germline CDR1 ENHRY, CDR2 SYGVKD. CDR3 loop: CAISKGSSANSPLHF. The DNA for the CDR3 is TGTGCCATCAGTAAGGGGAGCTCGGCTAATTCACCCCTCCACTTT.

This clonotype occurred a few times. The rearrangement links TRBV7-2 to TRBJ1-4; D not certain. CDR3 length equals 13 residues. Looked up from germline, CDR1 is SGHTA and CDR2 is FQGNSA. V shed 5 bases and J shed 7 bases, with 11 bases lying between them. The CDR3 region has the DNA TGTGCCAGCAGCGTGGGAGGGAGTGAAAAACTGTTTTTT. This translates into CASSVGGSEKLFF.

V usage is TRBV20-1 and J usage is TRBJ2-5; 11 bases align to TRBD1. The CDR3 sequence is 15 residues long. The ends lost 4 bases at V and 4 bases at J; junction bases unmatched: 8. Germline CDR1 and CDR2: DFQATT and SNEGSKA (reference sequence). DNA of the CDR3: TGCAGTGCTACCGCGAGGACAGGGGGCGCAGAGACCCAGTACTTC. Translated: CSATARTGGAETQYF.

This clonotype has more than one count but fewer than ten. The chain couples TRBV20-1 to TRBJ1-5; D unclear. Trimming shortened V by 4 bases and J by 0 bases, and 7 bases separated the two germline ends. The CDR3 runs 13 residues. The germline CDR1 and CDR2 sequences are DFQATT and SNEGSKA (reference sequence). The CDR3 DNA sequence: TGCAGTGCTAATGCGGATAGCAATCAGCCCCAGCATTTT. Protein: CSANADSNQPQHF.

This clonotype has just a few counts. V gene TRBV28 combines with J gene TRBJ2-6; 8 nucleotides match TRBD2. The CDR3 has 17 residues. From germline, CDR1 is MDHEN and CDR2 SYDVKM. V dropped 3 bases and J dropped 4; count of bases not matched to a gene: 8. The CDR3 region is CASSLGGGWFGANVLTF. The DNA for the CDR3 is TGTGCCAGCAGTTTGGGCGGGGGGTGGTTCGGGGCCAACGTCCTGACTTTC.

The chain is built from TRBV30 and TRBJ2-3; 13 nucleotides align to TRBD2. In germline, CDR1 is GTSNPN, CDR2 SVGIG (reference sequence). The CDR3 totals 16 residues. J was trimmed by 8 bases and V by 7 bases; bases with no gene match: 15. Here the CDR3 DNA reads TGTGCCTACTTCCCCCCCGGACTAGCGGGAGACGGTACGCAGTATTTT. It yields the protein CAYFPPGLAGDGTQYF.

This chain links TRBV20-1 with TRBJ2-7, with D perhaps given as TRBD1 or TRBD2 (7 bases each). V was clipped by 2 bases and J by 7 bases, with 18 bases between them. The CDR3 runs 14 residues. CDR1 and CDR2 (germline): DFQATT, SNEGSKA (reference sequence). The CDR3 DNA reads as TGCAGTGCTAGACTGACAGGGACTATGGGGGAGCAGTACTTC. Its protein product is CSARLTGTMGEQYF.

The chain is built from TRBV20-1 and TRBJ2-3; D is perhaps TRBD2 (5 bases). Germline-derived CDR1 and CDR2 are DFQATT and SNEGSKA (reference sequence). V gave up 0 bases and J gave up 2 bases, with 12 bases separating them. The CDR3 is 15 amino acids. CDR3 in amino acids: CSARDLKRSTDTQYF. Here the CDR3 DNA reads TGCAGTGCTAGAGATTTAAAGCGGTCCACAGATACGCAGTATTTT.

This clonotype was seen repeatedly, ten times or more. CDR3 residues: CSARDLQGADEQFF. CDR3 nucleotides: TGCAGTGCTAGAGATCTCCAGGGGGCTGATGAGCAGTTCTTC. The J gene is TRBJ2-1, the V gene TRBV20-1; 8 bases are shared with TRBD1. The CDR3 runs to 14 residues. Trimming at V came to 0 bases and at J to 8 bases, leaving 6 bases not matched to a gene. Germline CDR1 is DFQATT and CDR2 is SNEGSKA (reference sequence).

Ten or more counts support this clonotype. The chain carries TRBV12-3 or TRBV12-4 and TRBJ1-1; the D is unclear. CDR3 length equals 14 residues. The germline V and J ends were trimmed by 5 bases and 3 bases, with 13 bases remaining between them. The CDR3 region has the DNA TGTGCCAGCAGTCCACGGGAAGGGCACACTGAAGCTTTCTTT. This gives the protein CASSPREGHTEAFF.

The chain links TRBV5-1 to TRBJ2-2, with 7 bases that match TRBD1. Germline CDR1 is SGHRS and CDR2 is YFSETQ. The CDR3 loop spans 15 amino acids. The trim removed 9 bases at V and 7 bases at J, leaving 15 bases unmatched. CDR3: CATARGPTGLGELFF. The CDR3 DNA reads TGCGCCACCGCGAGGGGGCCAACAGGTCTCGGGGAGCTGTTTTTT.

The chain combines TRBV5-1 with TRBJ1-1, with 10 bases matching TRBD1. With 0 bases clipped from V and 4 bases from J, the junction kept 6 bases outside the gene matches. Per germline, CDR1 SGHRS and CDR2 YFSETQ. The CDR3 sequence is 16 residues long. The CDR3 reads CASSLGPGQGGTEAFF. The CDR3 DNA follows: TGCGCCAGCAGCTTGGGCCCCGGACAGGGGGGCACTGAAGCTTTCTTT.

The chain joins TRBV9 to TRBJ2-7; no clear D. The V end lost 0 bases, the J end lost 7 bases, and 8 bases lay between the germline ends. This CDR3 has 12 residues. CDR1 is SGDLS and CDR2 is YYNGEE in the germline V gene. For the CDR3, the DNA is TGTGCCAGCAGCGTAGACGGGCGGGAGCAGTACTTC. Protein product: CASSVDGREQYF.

This clonotype was seen more than once but under ten times. This sequence joins TRBV5-1 and TRBJ2-7, with 10 bases matching TRBD1. Germline trimming cut 4 bases from V and 6 bases from J; bases unmatched to any gene: 7. The CDR3 has 14 residues. The V gene's germline CDR1 is SGHRS and CDR2 YFSETQ. Here the CDR3 DNA reads TGCGCCAGCAGCGCCGGGACAGGGGTAAGCGAGCAGTACTTC. It is translated as CASSAGTGVSEQYF.